These T cell receptor beta chains were read from a single sample in a study of shared clonotypes between healthy human individuals. Assay used: immunoSEQ multiplex PCR; TCRdb lists only in-frame clones, some missing. The table shows approximately 400,000 clones, with 96% occurring only once. The sequencing input was memory CD8+ T cells sorted from blood. These receptor sequences come from a man aged 30-40 years in good health. Both conserved end residues are part of each CDR3. The order of the fields is J gene, D gene, clone size, V gene, CDR3 DNA, CDR3 protein. A D gene is named only where the DNA matches it firmly. A row's size may be missing; if present it is once, few, many or a size class.

TRBJ2-1	TRBD1	once	TRBV7-8	TGTGCCAGCAGCTTACTGTACGTAGGGACAGGGACCTACAATGAGCAGTTCTTC	CASSLLYVGTGTYNEQFF
TRBJ2-1	.	.	TRBV18	TGTGCCAGCTCACCATCACTAGGCTACAATGAGCAGTTCTTC	CASSPSLGYNEQFF
TRBJ2-2	.	.	TRBV6-4	TGTGCCAGCAGTCCCTCCAACACGAACACCGGGGAGCTGTTTTTT	CASSPSNTNTGELFF
TRBJ2-7	TRBD2	.	TRBV19	TGTGCCAGTAGTCCCTCTAGCGGGAGAGCCTACGAGCAGTACTTC	CASSPSSGRAYEQYF
TRBJ1-1	.	.	TRBV7-9	TGTGCCAGCAGATTCCCAGGGGCGAACACTGAAGCTTTCTTT	CASRFPGANTEAFF
TRBJ2-1	TRBD2	.	TRBV2	TGTGCCAGCACCATGGAGGGACTAGCGGGAGGAACTGAAGAGCAGTTCTTC	CASTMEGLAGGTEEQFF
TRBJ1-5	.	.	TRBV4-2	TGTGCCAGCAGCCAAGTTAAAGGGGGGATGAGCAATCAGCCCCAGCATTTT	CASSQVKGGMSNQPQHF
TRBJ2-3	TRBD2	.	TRBV5-1	TGCGCCAGCAGCTGGGGACTAGCGGCGGCTAGCACAGATACGCAGTATTTT	CASSWGLAAASTDTQYF
TRBJ2-7	.	few	TRBV30	TGTGCCTGGAGTGTACAGGGCTACGAGCAGTACTTC	CAWSVQGYEQYF
TRBJ2-3	TRBD1	.	TRBV15	TGTGCCACCAGCAGAAGGGACAGGGGTGTAGGTACGCAGTATTTT	CATSRRDRGVGTQYF
TRBJ2-3	.	.	TRBV7-8	TGTGCCAGCAGCTCCAGGCAGGGAGGTAGGGATACGCAGTATTTT	CASSSRQGGRDTQYF
TRBJ2-5	.	once	TRBV27	TGTGCCAGCAGTTTCGACATCCTAGGGGAGACCCAGTACTTC	CASSFDILGETQYF
TRBJ2-1	TRBD2	.	TRBV11-3	TGTGCCAGCAGCTTAGTCGGACTAGGTACGAGCGGGAGTTCCAATGAGCAGTTCTTC	CASSLVGLGTSGSSNEQFF
TRBJ2-7	TRBD2	.	TRBV9	TGTGCCAGCAGCGTGGGAACTAGCGGGTTCTACGAGCAGTACTTC	CASSVGTSGFYEQYF
TRBJ2-5	.	once	TRBV4-2	TGTGCCAGCAGCCCGGAGGGACAAGGAGAGACCCAGTACTTC	CASSPEGQGETQYF
TRBJ2-7	.	.	TRBV6-1	TGTGCCAGCAGTGCCCGCAGGGCGGACTTGGACGAGCAGTACTTC	CASSARRADLDEQYF